This TCR beta chain emerged from a study of ipilimumab plus nivolumab after autologous stem cell transplantation. The CDR3 sequence is 13 residues long. The V end lost 6 bases, the J end lost 4 bases, and 12 bases lay between the germline ends. Germline assignment: CDR1 MNHEY and CDR2 SVGAGI. Libraries were prepared by immunoSEQ multiplex PCR; TCRdb keeps only in-frame clonotypes and omits some of them. The sample has roughly 15,000 clones, just under 80% seen once. This sequence was found in a male donor with diffuse large B-cell lymphoma. Material: PBMCs, obtained in a trial of ipilimumab plus nivolumab as post-transplant consolidation. The V gene is TRBV6-5, the J gene TRBJ1-1; the D gene is possibly TRBD1 (5 bases). The CDR3 sequence: CASRRGLSTEAFF. In DNA form, the CDR3 reads TGTGCCAGCAGGAGGGGCCTCAGCACTGAAGCTTTCTTT.